This T cell receptor (beta chain) was recorded in a study of cytomegalovirus exposure and HLA in healthy donors. For this clone: Its antigen is unknown.

This PCR relied on a set of 60 Vbeta primers and 13 Jbeta primers. The protocol was immunoSEQ multiplex PCR, while the TCRdb copy is restricted to in-frame clones and leaves out a portion. The data show about 130,000 clones, around 80% seen once. The donors comprised healthy bone marrow donors. Findings of the study overall: Available immune exposure information covered CMV serostatus only. A later analysis linked a missense DCLRE1C variant to TCR beta V- and J-gene trimming.

Germline assignment: CDR1 MNHNS and CDR2 SASEGT. This CDR3 region has 16 residues. Trimming stripped 3 bases from V and 2 bases from J, with 14 bases between. The sequenced sample was PBMCs. The chain combines TRBV6-1 with TRBJ1-5, with D unclear. This sequence originates from a man under 40 in good health and CMV-seronegative. Here the CDR3 reads CASSELGTRGNQPQHF. Here the CDR3 DNA reads TGTGCCAGCAGTGAGTTAGGTACTAGAGGCAATCAGCCCCAGCATTTT.